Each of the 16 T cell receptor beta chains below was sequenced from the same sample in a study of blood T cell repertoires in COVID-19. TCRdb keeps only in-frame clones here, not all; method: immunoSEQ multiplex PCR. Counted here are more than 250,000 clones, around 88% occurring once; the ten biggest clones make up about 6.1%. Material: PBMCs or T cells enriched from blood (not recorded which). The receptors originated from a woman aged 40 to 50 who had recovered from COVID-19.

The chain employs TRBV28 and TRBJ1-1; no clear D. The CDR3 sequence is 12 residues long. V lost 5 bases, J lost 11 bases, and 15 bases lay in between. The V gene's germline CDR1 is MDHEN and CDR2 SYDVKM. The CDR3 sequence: CASSRQAFMAFF. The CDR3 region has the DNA TGTGCCAGCAGTCGCCAAGCGTTCATGGCTTTCTTT.

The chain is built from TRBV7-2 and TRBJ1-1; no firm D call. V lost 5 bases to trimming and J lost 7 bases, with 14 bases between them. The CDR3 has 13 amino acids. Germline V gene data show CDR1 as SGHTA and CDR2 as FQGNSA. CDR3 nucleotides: TGTGCCAGCAGCCCCCGGGCGCGGGGTGAAGCTTTCTTT. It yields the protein CASSPRARGEAFF.

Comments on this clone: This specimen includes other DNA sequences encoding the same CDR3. The CDR3 reads CASSLGHTNTGELFF. CDR3 nucleotides: TGCGCCAGCAGCCTAGGACATACGAACACCGGGGAGCTGTTTTTT. The chain recombines TRBV5-1 with TRBJ2-2; D is possibly TRBD1 (5 bases). Germline CDR1 is SGHRS and CDR2 is YFSETQ. Trimming removed 4 bases at V and 0 bases at J, with 10 bases between. CDR3 length equals 15 residues.

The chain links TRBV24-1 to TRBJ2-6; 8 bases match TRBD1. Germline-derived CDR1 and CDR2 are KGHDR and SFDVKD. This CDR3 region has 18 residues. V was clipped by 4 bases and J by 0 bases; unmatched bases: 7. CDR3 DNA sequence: TGTGCCACCAGTGACCCGGACAGGGATCCCTCTGGGGCCAACGTCCTGACTTTC. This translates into CATSDPDRDPSGANVLTF.

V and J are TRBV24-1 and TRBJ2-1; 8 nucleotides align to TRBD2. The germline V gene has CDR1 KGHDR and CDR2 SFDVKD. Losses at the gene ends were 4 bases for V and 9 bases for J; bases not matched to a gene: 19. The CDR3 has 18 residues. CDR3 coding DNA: TGTGCCACCAGTGAAACCTCCGGAGAATTAGCGGGAAGGGGTGAGCAGTTCTTC. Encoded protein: CATSETSGELAGRGEQFF.

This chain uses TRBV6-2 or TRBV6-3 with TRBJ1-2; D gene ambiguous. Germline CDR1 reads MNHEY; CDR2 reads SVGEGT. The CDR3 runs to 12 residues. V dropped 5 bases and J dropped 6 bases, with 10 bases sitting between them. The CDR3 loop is CASSATNDGYTF. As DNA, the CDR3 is TGTGCCAGCAGTGCGACAAACGATGGCTACACCTTC.

CDR3 sequence: CASSLGGSGSINEQFF. For the CDR3, the DNA is TGCGCCAGCAGCTTGGGCGGTAGCGGGAGTATCAATGAGCAGTTCTTC. V usage is TRBV5-1 and J usage is TRBJ2-1, with 9 bases aligning to TRBD2. Germline V lookup: CDR1 SGHRS, CDR2 YFSETQ. This CDR3 has 16 amino acids. The V gene end was trimmed by 0 bases and the J gene end by 6 bases; junction bases not matched to a gene: 7.

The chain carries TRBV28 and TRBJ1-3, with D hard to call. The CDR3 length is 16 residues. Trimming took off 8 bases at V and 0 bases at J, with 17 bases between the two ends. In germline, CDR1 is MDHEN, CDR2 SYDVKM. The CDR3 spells CASGTSHSGSGNTIYF. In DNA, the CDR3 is TGTGCCAGCGGAACTTCTCACTCAGGCTCTGGAAACACCATATATTTT.

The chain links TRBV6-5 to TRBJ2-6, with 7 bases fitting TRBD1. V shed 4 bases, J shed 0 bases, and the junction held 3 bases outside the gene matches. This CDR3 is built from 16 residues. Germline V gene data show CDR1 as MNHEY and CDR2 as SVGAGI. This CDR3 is CASSSTGPSGANVLTF. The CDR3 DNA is TGTGCCAGCAGTTCGACAGGGCCCTCTGGGGCCAACGTCCTGACTTTC.

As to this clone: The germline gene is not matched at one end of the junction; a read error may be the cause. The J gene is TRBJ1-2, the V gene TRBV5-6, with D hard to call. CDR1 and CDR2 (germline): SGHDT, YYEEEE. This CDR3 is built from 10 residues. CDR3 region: CTGSESGYTF. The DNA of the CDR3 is TGCACTGGTAGTGAATCTGGCTACACCTTC.

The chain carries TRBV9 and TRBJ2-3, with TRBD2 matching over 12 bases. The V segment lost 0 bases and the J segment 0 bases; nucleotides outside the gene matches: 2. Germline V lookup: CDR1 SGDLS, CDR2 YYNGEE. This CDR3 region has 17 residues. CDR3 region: CASSVVGLAGSTDTQYF. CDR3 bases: TGTGCCAGCAGCGTAGTGGGACTAGCGGGTAGCACAGATACGCAGTATTTT. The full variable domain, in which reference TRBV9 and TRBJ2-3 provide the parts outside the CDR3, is DSGVTQTPKHLITATGQRVTLRCSPRSGDLSVYWYQQSLDQGLQFLIQYYNGEERAKGNILERFSAQQFPDLHSELNLSSLELGDSALYFCASSVVGLAGSTDTQYFGPGTRLTVL.

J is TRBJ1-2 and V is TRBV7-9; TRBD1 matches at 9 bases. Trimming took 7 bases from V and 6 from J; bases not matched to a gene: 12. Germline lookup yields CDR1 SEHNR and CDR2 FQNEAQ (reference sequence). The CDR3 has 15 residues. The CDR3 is CASISAGTGLNGYTF. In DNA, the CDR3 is TGTGCCAGCATCTCTGCCGGGACAGGGCTGAATGGCTACACCTTC.

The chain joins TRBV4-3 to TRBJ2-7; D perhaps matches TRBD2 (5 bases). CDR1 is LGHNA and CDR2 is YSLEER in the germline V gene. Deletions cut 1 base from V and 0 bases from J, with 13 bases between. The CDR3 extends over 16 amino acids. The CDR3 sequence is CASSQAYTGYSYEQYF. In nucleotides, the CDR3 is TGCGCCAGCAGCCAAGCTTACACGGGATACTCCTACGAGCAGTACTTC.

CDR3 protein: CASSPSVFGGSRDEQFF. The DNA for the CDR3 is TGTGCCAGCAGCCCCTCAGTTTTTGGCGGGAGTAGGGATGAGCAGTTCTTC. This chain joins TRBV7-8 and TRBJ2-1; 7 bases agree with TRBD2. The J segment lost 8 bases and the V segment lost 5 bases, leaving 18 bases of the junction unmatched. Germline loops: CDR1 SGHVS, CDR2 FQNEAQ. CDR3 length: 17 amino acids. Using reference TRBV7-8 and TRBJ2-1 for the parts outside the CDR3, the full variable domain is GAGVSQSPRYKVAKRGQDVALRCDPISGHVSLFWYQQALGQGPEFLTYFQNEAQLDKSGLPSDRFFAERPEGSVSTLKIQRTQQEDSAVYLCASSPSVFGGSRDEQFFGPGTRLTVL.

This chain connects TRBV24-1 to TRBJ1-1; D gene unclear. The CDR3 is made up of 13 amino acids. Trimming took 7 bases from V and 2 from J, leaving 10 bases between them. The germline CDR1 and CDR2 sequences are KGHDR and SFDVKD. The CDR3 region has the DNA TGTGCCACCAGAGACACGGAAAACACTGAAGCTTTCTTT. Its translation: CATRDTENTEAFF.

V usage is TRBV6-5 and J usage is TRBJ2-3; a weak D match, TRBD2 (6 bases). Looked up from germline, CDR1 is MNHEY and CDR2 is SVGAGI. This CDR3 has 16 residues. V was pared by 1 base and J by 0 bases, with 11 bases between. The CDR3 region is CASSYLGGKSTDTQYF. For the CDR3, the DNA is TGTGCCAGCAGTTACTTGGGCGGGAAAAGCACAGATACGCAGTATTTT.